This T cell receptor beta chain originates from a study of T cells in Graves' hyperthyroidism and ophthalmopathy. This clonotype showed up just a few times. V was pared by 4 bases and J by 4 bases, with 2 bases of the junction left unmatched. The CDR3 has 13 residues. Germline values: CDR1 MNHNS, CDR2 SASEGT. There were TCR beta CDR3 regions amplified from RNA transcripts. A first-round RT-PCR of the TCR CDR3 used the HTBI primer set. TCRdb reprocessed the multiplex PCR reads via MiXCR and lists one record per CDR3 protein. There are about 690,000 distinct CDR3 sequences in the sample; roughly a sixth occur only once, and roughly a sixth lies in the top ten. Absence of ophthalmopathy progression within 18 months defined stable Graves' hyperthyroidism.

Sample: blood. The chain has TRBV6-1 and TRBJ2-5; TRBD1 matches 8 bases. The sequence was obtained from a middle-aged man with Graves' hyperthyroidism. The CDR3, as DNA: TGTGCCAGCAGTGGGGACAGGCCAGAGACCCAGTACTTC. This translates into CASSGDRPETQYF.